A selection of T cell receptor beta chains follows, all from one sample in a study of T cells in Graves' hyperthyroidism and ophthalmopathy. In TCRdb, the multiplex PCR reads were re-called with MiXCR into one record per CDR3 protein. Of a few hundred thousand distinct CDR3 sequences listed, around a sixth are singletons. The specimen sequenced was blood. These receptors originate from a young woman with Graves' hyperthyroidism that later progressed to Graves' ophthalmopathy. The CDR3 runs from the conserved cysteine through the conserved F or W. D genes are given only for firm matches. The size field reads how often the clone was seen (once, few, many) or a class if it is expanded.

D: .; V: TRBV12-3/TRBV12-4; size: many; J: TRBJ2-2; DNA: TGTGCCAGCAGTTTCCTGCGTACCGGGGAGCTGTTTTTT; CDR3: CASSFLRTGELFF
D: .; V: TRBV6-2/TRBV6-3; size: many; J: TRBJ1-6; DNA: TGTGCCAGCAGTTACTCGAACGGGGCAGGCTCACCCCTCCACTTT; CDR3: CASSYSNGAGSPLHF
D: TRBD2; V: TRBV5-1; size: many; J: TRBJ2-4; DNA: TGCGCCAGCAGCGCCGCGGGGGGTGTCAAAAACATTCAGTACTTC; CDR3: CASSAAGGVKNIQYF
D: TRBD2; V: TRBV28; size: many; J: TRBJ2-1; DNA: TGTGCCAGCAGTACGGGAGGGCCGAGGTCCTACAATGAGCAGTTCTTC; CDR3: CASSTGGPRSYNEQFF
D: .; V: TRBV16; size: few; J: TRBJ1-1; DNA: TGTGCCAGCAGCCAGGCGGGGGGTCGGGGGAACACTGAAGCTTTCTTT; CDR3: CASSQAGGRGNTEAFF
D: .; V: TRBV5-1; size: few; J: TRBJ2-3; DNA: TGCGCCAGCAGCTTGGGGGCCTACACAGATACGCAGTATTTT; CDR3: CASSLGAYTDTQYF
D: TRBD1; V: TRBV3-1; size: many; J: TRBJ2-7; DNA: TGTGCCAGCAGCCCCCGCCAGGGGGCCTACGAGCAGTACTTC; CDR3: CASSPRQGAYEQYF
D: .; V: TRBV28; size: many; J: TRBJ2-6; DNA: TGTGCCAGCAGTTTTAGTTTGGTCTCTGGGGCCAACGTCCTGACTTTC; CDR3: CASSFSLVSGANVLTF
D: TRBD1; V: TRBV28; size: many; J: TRBJ2-7; DNA: TGTGCCAGCAACAATTTACCCCGGGACAGAAAGGGCTTCTACGAGCAGTACTTC; CDR3: CASNNLPRDRKGFYEQYF
D: TRBD2; V: TRBV7-2; size: many; J: TRBJ2-1; DNA: TGTGCCAGCAGCTTCGACAACCTAGCGGGAAACTACAATGAGCAGTTCTTC; CDR3: CASSFDNLAGNYNEQFF
D: TRBD2; V: TRBV7-2; size: many; J: TRBJ2-5; DNA: TGTGCCAGCAGCCCCCCCCCTAGCGGGAGCTGGGAGACCCAGTACTTC; CDR3: CASSPPPSGSWETQYF
D: TRBD2; V: TRBV18; size: many; J: TRBJ2-3; DNA: TGTGCCAGCTCACCCCGACTAGCGGGAGGAACAGATACGCAGTATTTT; CDR3: CASSPRLAGGTDTQYF
D: .; V: TRBV19; size: many; J: TRBJ2-5; DNA: TGTGCCAGTAGTACACTATCAGGGACGCTGGAGACCCAGTACTTC; CDR3: CASSTLSGTLETQYF
D: .; V: TRBV20-1; size: few; J: TRBJ1-6; DNA: TGCAGTGCTAGGAGCCAGGATAATTCACCCCTCCACTTT; CDR3: CSARSQDNSPLHF
D: .; V: TRBV30; size: many; J: TRBJ2-3; DNA: TGTGCCTGGGGGCACAAGGAAGATACGCAGTATTTT; CDR3: CAWGHKEDTQYF
D: TRBD2; V: TRBV7-2; size: many; J: TRBJ2-4; DNA: TGTGCCAGCAGCTTGAGACTAGCGGGAGGGTTGGAGGCCAAAAACATTCAGTACTTC; CDR3: CASSLRLAGGLEAKNIQYF
D: .; V: TRBV5-8; size: many; J: TRBJ2-1; DNA: TGTGCCAGCAGCTTAGGAGGGATTGGCCACAATGAGCAGTTCTTC; CDR3: CASSLGGIGHNEQFF
D: .; V: TRBV7-8; size: many; J: TRBJ2-7; DNA: TGTGCCAGCAGCTATCGTGACGCCTTTAGCCACGAGCAGTACTTC; CDR3: CASSYRDAFSHEQYF
D: TRBD1; V: TRBV19; size: many; J: TRBJ1-5; DNA: TGTGCCAGTAGTATGAGGGGGCCGGATCAGCCCCAGCATTTT; CDR3: CASSMRGPDQPQHF
D: TRBD1; V: TRBV6-1; size: many; J: TRBJ1-1; DNA: TGTGCCAGCGGGCCCGGGACAGGTTACACTGAAGCTTTCTTT; CDR3: CASGPGTGYTEAFF